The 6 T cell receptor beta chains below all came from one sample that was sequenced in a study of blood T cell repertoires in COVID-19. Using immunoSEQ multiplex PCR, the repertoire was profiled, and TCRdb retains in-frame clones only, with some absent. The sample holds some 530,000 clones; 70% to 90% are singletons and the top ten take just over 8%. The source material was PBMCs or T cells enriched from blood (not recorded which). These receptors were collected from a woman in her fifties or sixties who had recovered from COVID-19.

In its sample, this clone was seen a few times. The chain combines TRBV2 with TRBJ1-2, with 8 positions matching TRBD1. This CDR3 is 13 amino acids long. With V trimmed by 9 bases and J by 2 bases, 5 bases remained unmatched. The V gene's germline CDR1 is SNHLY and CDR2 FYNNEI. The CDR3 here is CARLRGPNYGYTF. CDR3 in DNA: TGTGCCAGGCTCAGGGGGCCGAACTATGGCTACACCTTC.

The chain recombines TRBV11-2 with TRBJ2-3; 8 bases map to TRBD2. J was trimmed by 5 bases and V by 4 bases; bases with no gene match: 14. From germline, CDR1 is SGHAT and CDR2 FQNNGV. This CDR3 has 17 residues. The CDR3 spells CASSSRSGGNLGDTQYF. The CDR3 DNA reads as TGTGCCAGCAGCTCCCGAAGCGGGGGTAATCTTGGAGATACGCAGTATTTT.

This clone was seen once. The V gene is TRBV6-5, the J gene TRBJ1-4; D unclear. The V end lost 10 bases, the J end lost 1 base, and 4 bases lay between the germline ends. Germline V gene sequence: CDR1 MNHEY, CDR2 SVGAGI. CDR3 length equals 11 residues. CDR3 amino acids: CATVTNEKLFF. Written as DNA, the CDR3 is TGTGCCACCGTAACTAATGAAAAACTGTTTTTT.

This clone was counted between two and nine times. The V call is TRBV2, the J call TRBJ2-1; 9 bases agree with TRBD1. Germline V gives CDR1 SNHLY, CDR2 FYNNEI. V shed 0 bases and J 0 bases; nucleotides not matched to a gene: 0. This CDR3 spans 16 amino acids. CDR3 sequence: CASSEATGGSYNEQFF. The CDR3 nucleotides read TGTGCCAGCAGTGAAGCGACAGGGGGCTCCTACAATGAGCAGTTCTTC.

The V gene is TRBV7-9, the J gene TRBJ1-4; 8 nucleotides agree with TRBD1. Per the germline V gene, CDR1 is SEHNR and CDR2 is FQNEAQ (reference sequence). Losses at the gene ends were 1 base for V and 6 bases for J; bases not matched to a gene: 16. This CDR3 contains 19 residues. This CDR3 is CASSLVQGAISYGYEKLFF. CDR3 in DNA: TGTGCCAGCAGCTTAGTGCAGGGGGCGATAAGTTATGGTTATGAAAAACTGTTTTTT. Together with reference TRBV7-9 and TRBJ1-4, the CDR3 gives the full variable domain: DTGVSQNPRHKITKRGQNVTFRCDPISEHNRLYWYRQTLGQGPEFLTYFQNEAQLEKSRLLSDRFSAERPKGSFSTLEIQRTEQGDSAMYLCASSLVQGAISYGYEKLFFGSGTQLSVL.

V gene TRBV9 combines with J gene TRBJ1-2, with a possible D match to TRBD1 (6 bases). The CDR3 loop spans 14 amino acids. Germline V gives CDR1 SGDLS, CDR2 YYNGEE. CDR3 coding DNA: TGTGTCTCGGGCTCGGCTGGGGGCCACTATGGCTACACCTTC. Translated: CVSGSAGGHYGYTF.